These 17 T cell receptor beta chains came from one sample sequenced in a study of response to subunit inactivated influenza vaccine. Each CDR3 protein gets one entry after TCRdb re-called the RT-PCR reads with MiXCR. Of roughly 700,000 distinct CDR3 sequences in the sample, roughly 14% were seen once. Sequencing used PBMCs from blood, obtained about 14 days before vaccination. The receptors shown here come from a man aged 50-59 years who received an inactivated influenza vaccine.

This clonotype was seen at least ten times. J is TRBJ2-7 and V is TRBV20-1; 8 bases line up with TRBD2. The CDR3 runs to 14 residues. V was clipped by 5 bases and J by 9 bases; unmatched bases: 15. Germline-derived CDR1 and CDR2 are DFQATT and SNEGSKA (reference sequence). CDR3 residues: CSAQPPGLVLRQYF. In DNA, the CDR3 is TGCAGTGCTCAACCCCCGGGACTAGTTCTCCGGCAGTACTTC.

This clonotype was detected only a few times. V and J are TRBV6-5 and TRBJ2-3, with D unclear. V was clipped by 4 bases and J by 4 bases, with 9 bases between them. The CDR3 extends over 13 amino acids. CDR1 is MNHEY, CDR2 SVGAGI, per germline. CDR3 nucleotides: TGTGCCAGCAGTTCCCCCGGGCCAGATACGCAGTATTTT. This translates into CASSSPGPDTQYF.

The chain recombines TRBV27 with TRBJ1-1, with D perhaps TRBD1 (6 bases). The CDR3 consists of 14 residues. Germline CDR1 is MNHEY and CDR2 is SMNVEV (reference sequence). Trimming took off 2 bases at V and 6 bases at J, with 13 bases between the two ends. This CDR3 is CASSLGGGLAEAFF. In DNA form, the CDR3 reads TGTGCCAGCAGTTTAGGGGGGGGCTTAGCTGAAGCTTTCTTT.

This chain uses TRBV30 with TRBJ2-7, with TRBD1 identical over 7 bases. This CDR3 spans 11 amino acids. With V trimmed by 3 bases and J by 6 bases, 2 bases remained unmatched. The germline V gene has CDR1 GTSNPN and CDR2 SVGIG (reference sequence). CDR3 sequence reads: CAWRYRGEQYF. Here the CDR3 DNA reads TGTGCCTGGAGATACAGGGGCGAGCAGTACTTC.

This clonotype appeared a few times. CDR3 coding DNA: TGTGCCAGCAGCGTAGCTGGACAGACCTCCAATGAGCAGTTCTTC. Encoded protein: CASSVAGQTSNEQFF. The chain couples TRBV9 to TRBJ2-1; D might be TRBD1 (6 bases). The CDR3 contains 15 residues. Trimming left V 0 bases short and J 6 bases short, with 13 bases between. CDR1 and CDR2 (germline): SGDLS, YYNGEE.

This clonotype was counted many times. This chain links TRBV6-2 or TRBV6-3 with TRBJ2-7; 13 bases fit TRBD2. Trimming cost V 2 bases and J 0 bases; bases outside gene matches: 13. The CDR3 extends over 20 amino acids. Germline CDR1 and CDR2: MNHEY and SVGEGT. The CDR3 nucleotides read TGTGCCAGCAGTTACCCGGGAAGACTAGCGGGGGGCCGTTTCTCCTACGAGCAGTACTTC. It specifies CASSYPGRLAGGRFSYEQYF.

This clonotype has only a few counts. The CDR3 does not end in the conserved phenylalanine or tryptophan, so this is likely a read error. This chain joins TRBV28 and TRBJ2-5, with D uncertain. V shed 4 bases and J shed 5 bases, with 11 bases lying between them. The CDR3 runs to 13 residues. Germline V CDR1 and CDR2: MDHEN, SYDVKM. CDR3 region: CASSSDGWETQYL. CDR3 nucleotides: TGTGCCAGCAGTTCGGACGGCTGGGAGACCCAGTACCTC.

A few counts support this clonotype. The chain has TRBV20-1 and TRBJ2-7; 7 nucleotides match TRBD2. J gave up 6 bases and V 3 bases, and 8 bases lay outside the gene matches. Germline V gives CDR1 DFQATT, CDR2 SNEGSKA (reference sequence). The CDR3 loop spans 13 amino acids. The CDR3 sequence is CSASVAGDPEQYF. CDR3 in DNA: TGCAGTGCTAGTGTTGCGGGAGATCCCGAGCAGTACTTC.

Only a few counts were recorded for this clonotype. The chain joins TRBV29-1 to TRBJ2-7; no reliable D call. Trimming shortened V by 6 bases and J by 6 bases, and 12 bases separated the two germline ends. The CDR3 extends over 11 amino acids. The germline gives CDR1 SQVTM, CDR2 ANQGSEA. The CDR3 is CSVILPLEQYF. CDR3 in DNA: TGCAGCGTCATCCTCCCCCTCGAGCAGTACTTC.

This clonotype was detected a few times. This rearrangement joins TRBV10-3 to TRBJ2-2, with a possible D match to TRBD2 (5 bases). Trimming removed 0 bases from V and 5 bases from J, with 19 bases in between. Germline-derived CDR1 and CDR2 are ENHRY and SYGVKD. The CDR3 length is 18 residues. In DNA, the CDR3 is TGTGCCATCAGTGAGTCGGGCCCCCTTAGCGCCAAGACCGGGGAGCTGTTTTTT. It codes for CAISESGPLSAKTGELFF.

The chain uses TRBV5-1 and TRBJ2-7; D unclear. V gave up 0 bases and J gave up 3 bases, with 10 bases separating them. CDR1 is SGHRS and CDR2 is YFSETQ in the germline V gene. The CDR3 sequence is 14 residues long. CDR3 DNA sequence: TGCGCCAGCAGCTTGGCCGAATACAGCTACGAGCAGTACTTC. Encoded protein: CASSLAEYSYEQYF.

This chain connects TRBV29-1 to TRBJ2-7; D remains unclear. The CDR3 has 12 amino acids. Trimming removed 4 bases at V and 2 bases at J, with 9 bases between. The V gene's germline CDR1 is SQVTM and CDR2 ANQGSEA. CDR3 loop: CSVGQAPYEQYF. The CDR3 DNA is TGCAGCGTTGGGCAGGCACCCTACGAGCAGTACTTC.

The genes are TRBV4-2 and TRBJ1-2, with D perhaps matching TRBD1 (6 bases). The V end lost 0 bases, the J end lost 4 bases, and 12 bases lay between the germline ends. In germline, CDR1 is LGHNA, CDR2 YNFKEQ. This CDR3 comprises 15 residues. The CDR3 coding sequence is TGTGCCAGCAGCCAAGAAGGCATAGGGGGCTATGGCTACACCTTC. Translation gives CASSQEGIGGYGYTF.

CDR3 in DNA: TGTGCCAGCAGCCAAGATCAGAGAGAGACCCAGTACTTC. This codes for CASSQDQRETQYF. J is TRBJ2-5 and V is TRBV4-2, with D unresolved. The length of the CDR3 is 13 residues. CDR1 and CDR2 from the germline V gene are LGHNA and YNFKEQ. The ends were cut back, 0 bases at V and 4 bases at J, with 6 bases in the middle.

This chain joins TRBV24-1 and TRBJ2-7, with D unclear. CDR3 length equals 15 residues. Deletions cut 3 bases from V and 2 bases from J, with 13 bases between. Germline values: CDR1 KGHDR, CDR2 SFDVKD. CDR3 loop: CATSDTAATTYEQYF. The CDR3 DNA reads TGTGCCACCAGTGATACAGCCGCGACAACCTACGAGCAGTACTTC.

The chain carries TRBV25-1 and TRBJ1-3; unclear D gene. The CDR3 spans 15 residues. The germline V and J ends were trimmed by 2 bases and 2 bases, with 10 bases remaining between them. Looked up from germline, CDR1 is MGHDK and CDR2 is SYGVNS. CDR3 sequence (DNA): TGTGCCAGCAGTGAAGGGGTTGGTACTGGAAACACCATATATTTT. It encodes CASSEGVGTGNTIYF.

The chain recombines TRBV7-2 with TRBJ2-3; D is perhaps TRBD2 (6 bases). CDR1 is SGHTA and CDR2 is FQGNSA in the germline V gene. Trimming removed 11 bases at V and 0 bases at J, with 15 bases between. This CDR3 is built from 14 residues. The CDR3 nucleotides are TGTGCCGCACGTGCTAGCGCTAGCACAGATACGCAGTATTTT. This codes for CAARASASTDTQYF.